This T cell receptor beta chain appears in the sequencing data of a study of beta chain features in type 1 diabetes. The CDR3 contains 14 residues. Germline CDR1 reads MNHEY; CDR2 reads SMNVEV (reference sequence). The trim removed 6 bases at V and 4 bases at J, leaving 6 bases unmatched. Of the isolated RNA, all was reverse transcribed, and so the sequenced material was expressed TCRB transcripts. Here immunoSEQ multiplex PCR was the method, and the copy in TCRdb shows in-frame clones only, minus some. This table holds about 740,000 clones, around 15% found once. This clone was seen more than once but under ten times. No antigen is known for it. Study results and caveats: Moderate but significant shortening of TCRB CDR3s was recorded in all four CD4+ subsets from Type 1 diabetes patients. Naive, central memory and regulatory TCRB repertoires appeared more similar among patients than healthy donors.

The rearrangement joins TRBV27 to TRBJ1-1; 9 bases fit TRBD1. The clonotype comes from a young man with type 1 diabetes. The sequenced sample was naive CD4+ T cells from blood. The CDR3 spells CASSIQGAGTEAFF. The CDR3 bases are TGTGCCAGCAGCATACAGGGGGCTGGCACTGAAGCTTTCTTT.